Reported below is one TCR beta chain. Its antigen is undetermined. The record originates from a study of vaccination effects on CD4 cells after COVID-19. Sequenced by immunoSEQ multiplex PCR; TCRdb stores in-frame clones only, minus some. The table has 17,000 or so clones, under 85% seen once. Viral peptide pools were used in the ViraFEST assay to expand antigen-specific CD4+ T cells, and sequencing came afterward. CD4+ T cell isolation took place after about nine days of culture. Infection dated between March and December 2020, before the Alpha, Beta and Delta variants reached the United States. Everyone in the study got two shots of either the BNT162b2 or mRNA-1273 vaccine. The V gene lost 3 bases and the J gene lost 5 bases, with 17 bases spanning the gap. CDR1 is SGHNT, CDR2 YENEEA, per germline. This CDR3 contains 16 residues. Study-level findings and limits: Few convalescent patients, and no early post-infection timepoints, were available to the study.

Here the sequenced sample was CD4+ T cells from PBMCs cultured with SARS-CoV-2 spike peptides, taken after COVID-19 vaccination. The genes are TRBV11-3 and TRBJ2-1, with D perhaps TRBD2 (6 bases). The sequence was obtained from a human donor who had a prior SARS-CoV-2 infection. CDR3 amino acids: CASSFGRESSHNEQFF. CDR3 nucleotide sequence: TGTGCCAGCAGCTTCGGACGGGAGAGTTCTCACAATGAGCAGTTCTTC.